Listed here is a single T cell receptor (beta chain). The antigen remains undetermined. Data came from immunoSEQ multiplex PCR; TCRdb stores just in-frame clones and leaves some out. The sample has 75,000 to 90,000 clones; over 75% are singletons. The sample belongs to a study of T cell responses to AZD1222 COVID-19 vaccine. Notes on the study in general: Baseline antibody screening turned up just a handful of seropositive AZD1222 recipients. White British ancestry dominated among donors, who included more females, and clonal diversity was possibly underestimated. Samples come after the peak T cell response, not at day 14.

The sample here was peripheral blood, taken 28 days after the second AZD1222 dose. The TCR sequence derives from an adult who received the AZD1222 COVID-19 vaccine.

The CDR3 DNA follows: TGCGCCAGCAGACTGGAGGGGGGTAGTGAGACCCAGTACTTC. It encodes CASRLEGGSETQYF. This sequence joins TRBV5-1 and TRBJ2-5, with D possibly called TRBD1 or TRBD2 (6 bases each). Germline V gene data show CDR1 as SGHRS and CDR2 as YFSETQ. Trimming stripped 5 bases from V and 5 bases from J, with 16 bases between. There are 14 residues in the CDR3.